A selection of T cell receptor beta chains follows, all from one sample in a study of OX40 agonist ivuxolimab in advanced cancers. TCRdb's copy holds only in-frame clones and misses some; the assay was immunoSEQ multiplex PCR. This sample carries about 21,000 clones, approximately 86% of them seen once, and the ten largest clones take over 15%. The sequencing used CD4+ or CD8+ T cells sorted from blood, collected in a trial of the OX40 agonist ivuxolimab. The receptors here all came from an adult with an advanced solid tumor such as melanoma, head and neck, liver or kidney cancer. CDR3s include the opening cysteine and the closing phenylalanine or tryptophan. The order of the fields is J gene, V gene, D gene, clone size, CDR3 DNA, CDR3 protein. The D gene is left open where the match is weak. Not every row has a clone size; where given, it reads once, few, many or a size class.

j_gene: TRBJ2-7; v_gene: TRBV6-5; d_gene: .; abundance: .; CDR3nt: TGTGCCAGCAGTTACCGCCTTTCGGACAAGGGCTACGAGCAGTACTTC; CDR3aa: CASSYRLSDKGYEQYF
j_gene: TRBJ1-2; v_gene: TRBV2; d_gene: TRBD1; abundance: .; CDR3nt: TGTGCCAGCAGTCGGGACAGGGTTGGCTACACCTTC; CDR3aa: CASSRDRVGYTF
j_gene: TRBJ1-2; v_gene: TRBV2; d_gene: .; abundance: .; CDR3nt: TGTGCCAGTCCTGGGACCGTAGGCTACACCTTC; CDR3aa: CASPGTVGYTF
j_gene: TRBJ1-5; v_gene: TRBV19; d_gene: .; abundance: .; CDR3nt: TGTGCCAGTAGTATAGGGACAAGGGGCAATCAGCCCCAGCATTTT; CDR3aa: CASSIGTRGNQPQHF
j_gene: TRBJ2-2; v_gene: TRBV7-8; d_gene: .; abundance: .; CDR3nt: TGTGCCAGCATCGGCGCGCCGAACACCGGGGAGCTGTTTTTT; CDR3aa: CASIGAPNTGELFF
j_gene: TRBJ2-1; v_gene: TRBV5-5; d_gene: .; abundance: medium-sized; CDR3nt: TGTGCCAGCAGCTTGGTGGCAGCTAATGAGCAGTTCTTC; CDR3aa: CASSLVAANEQFF
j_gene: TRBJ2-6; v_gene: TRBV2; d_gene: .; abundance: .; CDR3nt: TGTGCCACCACTTTCGGGTCTGGGGCCAACGTCCTGACTTTC; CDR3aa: CATTFGSGANVLTF
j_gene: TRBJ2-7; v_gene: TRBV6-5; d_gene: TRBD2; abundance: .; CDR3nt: TGTGCCAGCAGTCCCGGACTAGCGGGAGCCTACGAGCAGTACTTC; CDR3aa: CASSPGLAGAYEQYF
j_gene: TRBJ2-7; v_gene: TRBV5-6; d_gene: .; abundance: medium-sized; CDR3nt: TGTGCCAGCGGCAGGGTAAGCGAGCAGTACTTC; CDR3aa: CASGRVSEQYF
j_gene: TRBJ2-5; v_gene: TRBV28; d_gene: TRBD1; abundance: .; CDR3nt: TGTGCCAGCAGTCCGGGGGGACAGGGGCAAGAGACCCAGTACTTC; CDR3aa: CASSPGGQGQETQYF